These T cell receptor beta chains were read from a single sample in a study of cytomegalovirus exposure and HLA in healthy donors. Assay: immunoSEQ multiplex PCR; the TCRdb copy retains only in-frame clones and omits some. The sample consists of under 150,000 clones, around four fifths of them appearing once. The sequenced material came from PBMCs. The source of these receptors is a boy aged 2 to 9 in good health and CMV-seronegative. Both conserved end residues are part of each CDR3. D genes are given only for firm matches. Rows may omit the clone size; those that give it use once, few, many or a size class.

size,D,V,J,DNA,CDR3
NA,TRBD2,TRBV28,TRBJ2-2,TGTGCCAGCAGTTCGGGACTAGCCTTATCCGGGGAGCTGTTTTTT,CASSSGLALSGELFF
NA,NA,TRBV7-6,TRBJ2-1,TGTGCCAGCAGCTTAACGAGATACAATGAGCAGTTCTTC,CASSLTRYNEQFF
NA,NA,TRBV27,TRBJ1-1,TGTGCCAGCAGTTTATCGGCGGGGGTCCAGAACACTGAAGCTTTCTTT,CASSLSAGVQNTEAFF
NA,NA,TRBV2,TRBJ1-2,TGTGCCAGCAGAAACCTCCAGGGCATATCCTATGGCTACACCTTC,CASRNLQGISYGYTF
NA,NA,TRBV7-9,TRBJ2-7,TGTGCCAGCAGCCGATCTAGCGTCTCCTACGAGCAGTACTTC,CASSRSSVSYEQYF
NA,NA,TRBV5-5,TRBJ2-2,TGTGCCAGCACGGAGTTTGGACTGAACACCGGGGAGCTGTTTTTT,CASTEFGLNTGELFF
NA,NA,TRBV5-1,TRBJ2-5,TGCGCCAGCAGCTTGGGTTGGACGGACTTCCAAGAGACCCAGTACTTC,CASSLGWTDFQETQYF
NA,NA,TRBV6-6,TRBJ1-5,TGTGCCAGCTTAGGGGAATCCCAGCCCCAGCATTTT,CASLGESQPQHF
NA,NA,TRBV5-4,TRBJ2-5,TGTGCCAGCAGCGTATATGGGACTTCCCAGGAGACCCAGTACTTC,CASSVYGTSQETQYF
NA,NA,TRBV27,TRBJ1-5,TGTGCCAGCAGTTTCGAGCCTTGGAATCAGCCCCAGCATTTT,CASSFEPWNQPQHF
NA,NA,TRBV19,TRBJ1-5,TGTGCCAGTAGTATTCAATTATCCGGGAATGGCAATCAGCCCCAGCATTTT,CASSIQLSGNGNQPQHF
NA,NA,TRBV7-2,TRBJ1-1,TGTGCCAGCAGCTTCGGACAGACCTATGAAGCTTTCTTT,CASSFGQTYEAFF
NA,TRBD2,TRBV5-1,TRBJ2-5,TGCGCCAGCAGCTGGCGCTGGCGGGAGTACCAAGAGACCCAGTACTTC,CASSWRWREYQETQYF
few,NA,TRBV4-1,TRBJ2-7,TGCGCCAGCAGCTACAATACAGGCCGGGAGCAGTACTTC,CASSYNTGREQYF
few,TRBD1,TRBV19,TRBJ1-5,TGTGCCAGTAGTATAGGTCCGGGACAGGGCAATCAGCCCCAGCATTTT,CASSIGPGQGNQPQHF
once,NA,TRBV5-6,TRBJ2-1,TGTGCCAGCAGCTTCAATCAGGGCTCCTACAATGAGCAGTTCTTC,CASSFNQGSYNEQFF
NA,TRBD2,TRBV28,TRBJ2-5,TGTGCCAGCAGTTTGGCGGGAGTTCAGGAGACCCAGTACTTC,CASSLAGVQETQYF
NA,TRBD1,TRBV4-3,TRBJ1-5,TGCGCCAGCAGCTTTAAGCGGTTGGGACAGGGCAATCAGCCCCAGCATTTT,CASSFKRLGQGNQPQHF
NA,TRBD1,TRBV14,TRBJ2-7,TGTGCCAGCAGCCAAGATCGACAGGGAAACCTAACTAACTACGAGCAGTACTTC,CASSQDRQGNLTNYEQYF
NA,TRBD2,TRBV5-1,TRBJ2-5,TGCGCCAGCAGCTCGACTAGCGGGAGACGGGAGACCCAGTACTTC,CASSSTSGRRETQYF
NA,TRBD2,TRBV14,TRBJ2-7,TGTGCCAGCAGCCAATGGACTAGCGGGACCGACGAGCAGTACTTC,CASSQWTSGTDEQYF
few,NA,TRBV6-6,TRBJ1-1,TGTGCCAGCAGTTACGCTGAGGGCGAAGCTTTCTTT,CASSYAEGEAFF